This T cell receptor (beta chain) appears in the sequencing data of a study of blood T cell repertoires in COVID-19. Study-wide background: There were acute and convalescent COVID-19 samples, and they came from the United States, Italy and Spain.

Germline assignment: CDR1 LNHNV and CDR2 YYDKDF (reference sequence). V was clipped by 5 bases and J by 0 bases, with 17 bases between them. CDR3 length: 18 amino acids. Measured with immunoSEQ multiplex PCR; TCRdb has only the in-frame clones, and not every one. The data hold 100,000 to 120,000 clones, with about 85% observed a single time. The receptor's source is a human donor in a cohort sampled during active COVID-19. What was sequenced was peripheral blood. The V call is TRBV15, the J call TRBJ2-6, with TRBD1 as a possible D gene (6 bases). Here the CDR3 reads CATSPPQGRGSGANVLTF. The CDR3, as DNA: TGTGCCACCAGCCCCCCCCAGGGCAGGGGCTCTGGGGCCAACGTCCTGACTTTC.